A selection of T cell receptor beta chains follows, all from one sample in a study of T cells in Graves' hyperthyroidism and ophthalmopathy. TCRdb re-derived calls from the multiplex PCR reads in MiXCR, one entry per CDR3 protein. The sample yields about 250,000 distinct CDR3 sequences, roughly 22% seen once. Material: blood. Source of these receptors: a young man with Graves' ophthalmopathy. The CDR3 runs from the conserved cysteine through the conserved F or W. A D gene is named only where the DNA matches it firmly. Clone sizes are given selectively: once, few, many, or a class where the clone is expanded.

d_call: TRBD2
v_call: TRBV2
clone_size: .
j_call: TRBJ2-5
cdr3_aa: CASSLGTSGRETQYF
cdr3_nt: TGTGCCAGCAGTCTAGGGACTAGCGGGAGGGAGACCCAGTACTTC

d_call: .
v_call: TRBV7-9
clone_size: few
j_call: TRBJ2-3
cdr3_aa: CASSLEQGTQYF
cdr3_nt: TGTGCCAGCAGCTTAGAGCAGGGAACGCAGTATTTT

d_call: .
v_call: TRBV20-1
clone_size: .
j_call: TRBJ1-4
cdr3_aa: CGARVWTENEKLFF
cdr3_nt: TGCGGTGCTAGAGTTTGGACAGAGAATGAAAAACTGTTTTTT

d_call: .
v_call: TRBV4-1
clone_size: .
j_call: TRBJ2-7
cdr3_aa: CASSQEFGRKVYEQYF
cdr3_nt: TGCGCCAGCAGCCAAGAATTCGGACGGAAAGTCTACGAGCAGTACTTC

d_call: TRBD2
v_call: TRBV28
clone_size: .
j_call: TRBJ2-2
cdr3_aa: CASSQSPRTSGRAANTGELFF
cdr3_nt: TGTGCCAGCAGTCAATCCCCCCGGACTAGCGGGAGGGCCGCGAACACCGGGGAGCTGTTTTTT

d_call: .
v_call: TRBV5-1
clone_size: .
j_call: TRBJ2-1
cdr3_aa: CASSPGPLEQFF
cdr3_nt: TGCGCCAGCAGCCCCGGTCCGCTAGAGCAGTTCTTC

d_call: .
v_call: TRBV6-1
clone_size: few
j_call: TRBJ1-6
cdr3_aa: CASSRETGSPLHF
cdr3_nt: TGTGCCAGCAGCAGGGAAACGGGCTCACCCCTCCACTTT

d_call: TRBD2
v_call: TRBV18
clone_size: many
j_call: TRBJ2-5
cdr3_aa: CASSPRLAEETQYF
cdr3_nt: TGTGCCAGCTCACCCAGACTAGCGGAAGAGACCCAGTACTTC

d_call: .
v_call: TRBV6-1
clone_size: few
j_call: TRBJ1-1
cdr3_aa: CASRRDGLMNTEAFF
cdr3_nt: TGTGCCAGCAGGAGGGACGGCCTCATGAACACTGAAGCTTTCTTT

d_call: .
v_call: TRBV3-1
clone_size: many
j_call: TRBJ2-1
cdr3_aa: CASSIYNEQFF
cdr3_nt: TGTGCCAGCAGCATATACAATGAGCAGTTCTTC

d_call: .
v_call: TRBV4-1
clone_size: .
j_call: TRBJ1-1
cdr3_aa: CASLQAGNTEAFF
cdr3_nt: TGCGCCAGCCTTCAGGCAGGGAACACTGAAGCTTTCTTT

d_call: TRBD1
v_call: TRBV20-1
clone_size: few
j_call: TRBJ2-4
cdr3_aa: CSARTGGSIQYF
cdr3_nt: TGCAGTGCTCGGACAGGGGGGAGCATTCAGTACTTC

d_call: .
v_call: TRBV19
clone_size: .
j_call: TRBJ1-5
cdr3_aa: CASSHYRESQPQHF
cdr3_nt: TGTGCCAGTAGCCATTACAGGGAGAGTCAGCCCCAGCATTTT

d_call: TRBD1
v_call: TRBV24-1
clone_size: .
j_call: TRBJ2-1
cdr3_aa: CATSDFSGTGHNEQFF
cdr3_nt: TGTGCCACCAGTGATTTCTCCGGGACAGGGCACAATGAGCAGTTCTTC

d_call: TRBD2
v_call: TRBV19
clone_size: .
j_call: TRBJ2-2
cdr3_aa: CASSVLAGVSTGELFF
cdr3_nt: TGTGCCAGTAGTGTACTAGCGGGAGTTAGCACCGGGGAGCTGTTTTTT

d_call: .
v_call: TRBV20-1
clone_size: few
j_call: TRBJ2-2
cdr3_aa: CSATPVTNTGELFF
cdr3_nt: TGCAGTGCTACCCCCGTAACGAACACCGGGGAGCTGTTTTTT